In this sample, the clone carrying this T cell receptor beta chain turned up a few times. Trimming at V came to 6 bases and at J to 3 bases, leaving 5 bases not matched to a gene. The CDR3 length is 14 residues. CDR1 and CDR2 from the germline V gene are MNHEY and SMNVEV (reference sequence). Methods used by the authors: The authors estimated nucleated cell counts from reference gene primer amplification. Produced via immunoSEQ multiplex PCR; TCRdb's table is partial and in-frame only. V and J calls plus clone size are reproduced from that table; the DNA served to infer D and trimming. Here the sample spans about 250,000 clones, 70% to 90% being singletons. This sample is drawn from a study of blood T cell repertoires in COVID-19. Study as a whole: Samples representing acute and convalescent COVID-19 were sourced from the United States, Italy and Spain. The cDNA or gDNA used as material had been derived from T cells, B-cell-depleted T cells, or PBMCs.

This clonotype was obtained from a man between 18 and 35 years old with active or convalescent COVID-19. V is TRBV27 and J is TRBJ1-1, with 9 bases fitting TRBD1. Material: peripheral blood. Written as DNA, the CDR3 is TGTGCCAGCAGCCTACAGGGGGCCCACACTGAAGCTTTCTTT. Translated, it gives CASSLQGAHTEAFF.